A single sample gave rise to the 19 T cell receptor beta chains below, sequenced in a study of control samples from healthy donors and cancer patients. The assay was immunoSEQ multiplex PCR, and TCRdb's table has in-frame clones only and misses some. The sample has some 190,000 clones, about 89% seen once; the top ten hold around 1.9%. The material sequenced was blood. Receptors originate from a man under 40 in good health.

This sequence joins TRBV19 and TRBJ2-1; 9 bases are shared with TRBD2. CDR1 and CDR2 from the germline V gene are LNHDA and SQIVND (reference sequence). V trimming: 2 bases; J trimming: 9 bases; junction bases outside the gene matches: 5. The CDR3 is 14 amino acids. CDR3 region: CASSIFARGGEQFF. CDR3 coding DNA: TGTGCCAGTAGTATATTCGCGCGGGGGGGTGAGCAGTTCTTC.

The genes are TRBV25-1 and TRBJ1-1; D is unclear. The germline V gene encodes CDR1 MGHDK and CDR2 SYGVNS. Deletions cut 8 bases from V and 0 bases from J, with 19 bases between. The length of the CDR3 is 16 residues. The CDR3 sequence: CASAPRTSALNTEAFF. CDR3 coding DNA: TGTGCCAGCGCCCCACGGACTTCAGCTTTGAACACTGAAGCTTTCTTT. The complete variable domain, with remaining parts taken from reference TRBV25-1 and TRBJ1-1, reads EADIYQTPRYLVIGTGKKITLECSQTMGHDKMYWYQQDPGMELHLIHYSYGVNSTEKGDLSSESTVSRIRTEHFPLTLESARPSHTSQYLCASAPRTSALNTEAFFGQGTRLTVV.

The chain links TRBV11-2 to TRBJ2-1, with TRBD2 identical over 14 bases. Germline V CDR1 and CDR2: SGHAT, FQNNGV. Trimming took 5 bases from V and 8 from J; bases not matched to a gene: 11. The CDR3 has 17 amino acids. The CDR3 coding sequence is TGTGCCAGCAGCCTGAACGGACTAGCGGGGGGTCGTCATGAGCAGTTCTTC. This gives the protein CASSLNGLAGGRHEQFF.

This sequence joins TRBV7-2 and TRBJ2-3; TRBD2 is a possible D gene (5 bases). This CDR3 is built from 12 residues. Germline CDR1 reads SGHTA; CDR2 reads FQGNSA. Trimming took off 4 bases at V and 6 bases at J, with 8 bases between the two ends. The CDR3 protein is CASSSSGDTQYF. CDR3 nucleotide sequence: TGTGCCAGCAGCTCCTCGGGGGATACGCAGTATTTT.

The CDR3 DNA is TGTGCCAGCAGCTCCAGCGGGGGGGCAAACGATGAGCAGTTCTTC. Translated, it gives CASSSSGGANDEQFF. The chain is built from TRBV7-6 and TRBJ2-1, with 10 bases aligning to TRBD2. From germline, CDR1 is SGHVS and CDR2 FNYEAQ. The V gene end was trimmed by 4 bases and the J gene end by 8 bases; junction bases not matched to a gene: 8. This CDR3 has 15 residues.

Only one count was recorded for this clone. The CDR3 bases are TGCGCCAGCAGCCAAGATTCGACCTTTCTTAACACCATATATTTT. This codes for CASSQDSTFLNTIYF. The chain is built from TRBV4-1 and TRBJ1-3; D uncertain. Germline lookup yields CDR1 MGHRA and CDR2 YSYEKL. Trimming removed 0 bases from V and 7 bases from J, with 13 bases in between. The CDR3 is 15 residues long.

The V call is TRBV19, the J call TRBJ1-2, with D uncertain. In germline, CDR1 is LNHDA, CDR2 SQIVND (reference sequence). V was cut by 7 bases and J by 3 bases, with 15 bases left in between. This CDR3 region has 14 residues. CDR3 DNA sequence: TGTGCCAGTAACACGAGGGAGGGATACTATGGCTACACCTTC. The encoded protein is CASNTREGYYGYTF.

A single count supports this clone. In nucleotides, the CDR3 is TGCGCCAGCAGCTTGGGAGCTCGCGGGGGAGGCAATGAGCAGTTCTTC. Protein sequence: CASSLGARGGGNEQFF. This chain joins TRBV5-1 and TRBJ2-1, with TRBD2 matching over 7 bases. This CDR3 spans 16 amino acids. V lost 0 bases and J lost 6; bases outside the gene matches: 9. Germline V gene sequence: CDR1 SGHRS, CDR2 YFSETQ.

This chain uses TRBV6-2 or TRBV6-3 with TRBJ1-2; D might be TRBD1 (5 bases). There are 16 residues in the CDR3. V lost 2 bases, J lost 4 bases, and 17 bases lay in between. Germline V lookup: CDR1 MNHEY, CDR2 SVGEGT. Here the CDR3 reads CASSYRFAGTIYGYTF. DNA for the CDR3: TGTGCCAGCAGTTACCGCTTCGCAGGGACGATCTATGGCTACACCTTC.

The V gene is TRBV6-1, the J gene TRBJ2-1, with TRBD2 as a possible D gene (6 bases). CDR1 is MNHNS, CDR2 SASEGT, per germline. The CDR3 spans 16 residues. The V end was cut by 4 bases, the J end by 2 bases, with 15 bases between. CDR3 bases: TGTGCCAGCAGTGGGCGGGGCGGAGTAACCTACAATGAGCAGTTCTTC. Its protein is CASSGRGGVTYNEQFF.

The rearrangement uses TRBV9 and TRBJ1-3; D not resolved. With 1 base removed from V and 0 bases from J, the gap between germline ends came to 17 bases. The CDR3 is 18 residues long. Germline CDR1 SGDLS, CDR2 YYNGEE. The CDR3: CASSVKEAATDSGNTIYF. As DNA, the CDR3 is TGTGCCAGCAGCGTAAAGGAGGCAGCCACAGACTCTGGAAACACCATATATTTT.

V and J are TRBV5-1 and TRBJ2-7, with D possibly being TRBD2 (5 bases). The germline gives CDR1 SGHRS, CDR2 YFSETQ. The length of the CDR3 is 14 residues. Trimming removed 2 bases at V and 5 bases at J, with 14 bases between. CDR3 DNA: TGCGCCAGCAGCTTAGTACCAGACGGGAACGAGCAGTACTTC. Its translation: CASSLVPDGNEQYF.

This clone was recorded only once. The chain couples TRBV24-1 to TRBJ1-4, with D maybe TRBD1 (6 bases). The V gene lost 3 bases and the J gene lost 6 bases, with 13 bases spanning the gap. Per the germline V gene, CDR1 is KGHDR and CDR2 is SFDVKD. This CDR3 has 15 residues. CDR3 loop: CATSDTGTQDEKLFF. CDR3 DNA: TGTGCCACCAGTGATACCGGGACACAGGATGAAAAACTGTTTTTT.

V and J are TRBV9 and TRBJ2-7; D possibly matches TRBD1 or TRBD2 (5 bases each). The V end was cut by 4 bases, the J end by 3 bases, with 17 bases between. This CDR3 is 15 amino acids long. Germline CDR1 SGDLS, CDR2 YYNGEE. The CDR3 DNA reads TGTGCCAGCAGCATCTCCGGGACGGAACTCTACGAGCAGTACTTC. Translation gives CASSISGTELYEQYF. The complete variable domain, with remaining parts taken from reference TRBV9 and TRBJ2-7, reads DSGVTQTPKHLITATGQRVTLRCSPRSGDLSVYWYQQSLDQGLQFLIQYYNGEERAKGNILERFSAQQFPDLHSELNLSSLELGDSALYFCASSISGTELYEQYFGPGTRLTVT.

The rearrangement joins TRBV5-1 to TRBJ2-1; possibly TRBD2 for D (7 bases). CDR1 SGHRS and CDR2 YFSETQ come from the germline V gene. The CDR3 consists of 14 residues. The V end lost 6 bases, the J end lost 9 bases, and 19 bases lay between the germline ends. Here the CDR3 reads CASTERGDYGEQFF. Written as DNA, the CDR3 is TGCGCCAGCACTGAGAGGGGGGACTACGGTGAGCAGTTCTTC.

The CDR3 loop reads CATGGTNNEQFF. The CDR3 DNA is TGCGCCACCGGGGGGACTAACAATGAGCAGTTCTTC. The rearrangement joins TRBV10-1 to TRBJ2-1, with 7 bases aligning to TRBD2. The V gene end was trimmed by 10 bases and the J gene end by 5 bases; junction bases not matched to a gene: 5. The CDR3 covers 12 residues. Germline CDR1 is WNHNN and CDR2 is SYGVQD (reference sequence).

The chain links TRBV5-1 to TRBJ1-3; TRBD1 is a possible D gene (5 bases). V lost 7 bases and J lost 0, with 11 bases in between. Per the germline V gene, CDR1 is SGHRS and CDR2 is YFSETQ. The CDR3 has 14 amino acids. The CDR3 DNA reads TGCGCCAGCTCGACAGCTAGCTCTGGAAACACCATATATTTT. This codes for CASSTASSGNTIYF.

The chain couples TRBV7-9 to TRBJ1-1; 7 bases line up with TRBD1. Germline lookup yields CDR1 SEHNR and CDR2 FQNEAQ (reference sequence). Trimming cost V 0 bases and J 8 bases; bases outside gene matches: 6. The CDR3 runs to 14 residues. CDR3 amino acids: CASSLAGTVLEAFF. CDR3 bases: TGTGCCAGCAGCTTAGCCGGGACAGTACTCGAAGCTTTCTTT.

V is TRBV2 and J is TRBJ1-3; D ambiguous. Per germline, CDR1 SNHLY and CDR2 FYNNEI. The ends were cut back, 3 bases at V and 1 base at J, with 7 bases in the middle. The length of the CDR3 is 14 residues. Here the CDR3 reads CASSDVSSGNTIYF. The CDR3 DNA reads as TGTGCCAGCAGTGATGTCAGTTCTGGAAACACCATATATTTT.